Listed below are T cell receptor beta chains from one sample, sequenced in a study of blood T cell repertoires in COVID-19. The protocol was immunoSEQ multiplex PCR, while the TCRdb copy is restricted to in-frame clones and leaves out a portion. In the table there are a few hundred thousand clones, 85% to 90% of which are singletons. Sequenced: peripheral blood. The receptor set was obtained from a woman aged 70-85 years with active or convalescent COVID-19. CDR3s include the opening cysteine and the closing phenylalanine or tryptophan. A D gene is named only where the DNA matches it firmly. Clone sizes are given selectively: once, few, many, or a class where the clone is expanded.

>-|TRBV6-2/TRBV6-3|TRBJ1-3|-
CASSTFKEHTIYF
TGTGCCAGCAGTACCTTCAAGGAGCACACCATATATTTT
>-|TRBV11-2|TRBJ2-7|-
CASSLRGLGEQYF
TGTGCCAGCAGCTTAAGGGGACTGGGCGAGCAGTACTTC
>-|TRBV29-1|TRBJ2-7|TRBD2
CSVLIGGEEQYF
TGCAGCGTCCTCATTGGGGGGGAGGAGCAGTACTTC
>-|TRBV10-3|TRBJ2-3|TRBD1
CAIGQGTDTQYF
TGTGCCATAGGACAGGGGACAGATACGCAGTATTTT
>-|TRBV10-3|TRBJ2-1|TRBD1
CAISVGAGQGARDEQFF
TGTGCCATCAGTGTTGGGGCCGGACAGGGGGCTCGGGATGAGCAGTTCTTC
>-|TRBV5-6|TRBJ2-5|-
CASSFMTQARLWSQYF
TGTGCCAGCAGCTTCATGACCCAGGCCAGGTTGTGGTCCCAGTACTTC
>-|TRBV5-1|TRBJ2-7|TRBD2
CASSPTLGRGGRHEQYF
TGCGCCAGCAGCCCGACCCTCGGGCGGGGGGGCCGCCACGAGCAGTACTTC
>-|TRBV4-1|TRBJ2-7|TRBD1
CASSWGTGDSEQYF
TGCGCCAGCAGCTGGGGGACAGGGGATTCCGAGCAGTACTTC
>-|TRBV5-1|TRBJ1-3|TRBD1
CASRNRGLSGNTIYF
TGCGCCAGCAGAAACAGGGGACTCTCTGGAAACACCATATATTTT
>once|TRBV19|TRBJ2-1|-
CATFSALPYNEQFF
TGTGCCACCTTTAGCGCTCTCCCCTACAATGAGCAGTTCTTC
>-|TRBV7-2|TRBJ1-4|TRBD1
CASSLTGANEKLFF
TGTGCCAGCAGCTTAACAGGGGCGAATGAAAAACTGTTTTTT
>many|TRBV6-2/TRBV6-3|TRBJ1-2|-
CASSSGYGYTF
TGTGCCAGCAGTTCAGGGTATGGCTACACCTTC
>-|TRBV14|TRBJ2-2|-
CASSPTGGELFF
TGTGCCAGCAGCCCGACTGGCGGGGAGCTGTTTTTT
>-|TRBV4-1|TRBJ2-7|TRBD1
CASSQETGGYEQYF
TGCGCCAGCAGCCAAGAGACAGGGGGCTACGAGCAGTACTTC
>-|TRBV7-8|TRBJ1-5|-
CASSVVGVRNQPQHF
TGTGCCAGCAGCGTCGTAGGGGTGCGCAATCAGCCCCAGCATTTT
>-|TRBV21-1|TRBJ1-6|-
CASSKDAGSYNSPLHF
TGTGCCAGCAGCAAAGATGCGGGGAGCTATAATTCACCCCTCCACTTT
>-|TRBV3-1/TRBV3-2|TRBJ1-1|TRBD1
CASRRHGTGDTEAFF
TGTGCCAGCAGACGACACGGGACAGGGGACACTGAAGCTTTCTTT
>few|TRBV4-3|TRBJ1-1|-
CASSQAQWSTEAFF
TGCGCCAGCAGCCAAGCCCAGTGGAGCACTGAAGCTTTCTTT
>-|TRBV7-8|TRBJ1-1|-
CASSLAAVMNTEAFF
TGTGCCAGCAGCTTAGCGGCGGTCATGAACACTGAAGCTTTCTTT
>-|TRBV5-5|TRBJ2-2|-
CASRGQGDTGELFF
TGTGCCAGCAGAGGGCAGGGCGACACCGGGGAGCTGTTTTTT
>-|TRBV19|TRBJ1-2|-
CASSIYQGLDGYTF
TGTGCCAGTAGTATTTACCAGGGGCTTGATGGCTACACCTTC
>-|TRBV28|TRBJ1-2|TRBD1
CASSLTGGNGYTF
TGTGCCAGCAGTCTGACAGGGGGCAATGGCTACACCTTC
>-|TRBV6-6|TRBJ1-1|TRBD1
CASSLDRGWTEAFF
TGTGCCAGCAGTCTTGACAGGGGGTGGACTGAAGCTTTCTTT
>-|TRBV4-2|TRBJ2-3|-
CASSNGGAEDTQYF
TGTGCCAGCAGCAATGGGGGGGCTGAAGATACGCAGTATTTT
>-|TRBV3-1/TRBV3-2|TRBJ1-4|-
CASSQGQGEKLFF
TGTGCCAGCAGCCAAGGGCAGGGCGAAAAACTGTTTTTT
>-|TRBV19|TRBJ2-7|TRBD1
CASSASQGGTHEQYF
TGTGCCAGTAGTGCCAGTCAAGGGGGCACGCACGAGCAGTACTTC
>-|TRBV3-1/TRBV3-2|TRBJ2-2|TRBD2
CASSPSTSQFTGELFF
TGTGCCAGCAGCCCTTCGACTAGCCAATTCACCGGGGAGCTGTTTTTT
>once|TRBV19|TRBJ1-1|TRBD1
CASTVAQGGYTEAFF
TGTGCCAGTACCGTTGCCCAGGGGGGCTACACTGAAGCTTTCTTT
>-|TRBV4-2|TRBJ2-7|-
CASSQEGRGHSSYEQYF
TGTGCCAGCAGCCAAGAGGGCCGAGGGCATAGCTCCTACGAGCAGTACTTC
>-|TRBV12-3/TRBV12-4|TRBJ1-1|-
CASSFPGAEAFF
TGTGCCAGCAGTTTCCCCGGGGCTGAAGCTTTCTTT
>-|TRBV5-1|TRBJ1-3|-
CASSAAGQGVNTIYF
TGCGCCAGTTCCGCGGCGGGGCAGGGTGTAAACACCATATATTTT
>once|TRBV18|TRBJ2-5|-
CASSTPQETQYF
TGTGCCAGCTCAACTCCGCAAGAGACCCAGTACTTC
>once|TRBV7-3|TRBJ2-3|TRBD2
CASSPLAGGITDTQYF
TGTGCCAGCAGCCCATTAGCGGGGGGGATCACAGATACGCAGTATTTT
>-|TRBV6-5|TRBJ1-1|-
CASSPPPGTEAFF
TGTGCCAGCAGTCCCCCCCCGGGGACTGAAGCTTTCTTT
>-|TRBV19|TRBJ2-7|-
CASTAQDRYEQYF
TGTGCCAGTACCGCACAAGACAGGTACGAGCAGTACTTC
>-|TRBV5-8|TRBJ2-2|-
CASSLEGGGELFF
TGTGCCAGCAGCCTTGAGGGCGGCGGAGAGCTGTTTTTT
>once|TRBV11-3|TRBJ2-7|-
CASSLNGYEQYF
TGTGCCAGCAGCTTAAACGGCTACGAGCAGTACTTC
>-|TRBV10-3|TRBJ1-2|-
CASQTPGYANYGYTF
TGTGCCAGTCAGACCCCAGGGTACGCTAACTATGGCTACACCTTC
>-|TRBV6-2/TRBV6-3|TRBJ2-1|TRBD2
CASSHTSGGPNAYNEQFF
TGTGCCAGCAGCCATACTAGCGGGGGGCCTAATGCCTACAATGAGCAGTTCTTC
>-|TRBV4-3|TRBJ2-3|-
CASSQVLGLNTQYF
TGCGCCAGCAGCCAAGTCCTCGGACTGAATACGCAGTATTTT
>-|TRBV27|TRBJ2-1|-
CASSWGIGGEPDLF
TGTGCCAGCAGTTGGGGAATAGGTGGGGAGCCGGATCTCTTC
>-|TRBV7-8|TRBJ1-2|-
CASSSGGGNYGYTF
TGTGCCAGCAGCTCAGGAGGAGGGAACTATGGCTACACCTTC
>-|TRBV7-2|TRBJ1-3|-
CASSQAGSGNTIYF
TGTGCCAGCAGCCAGGCGGGGTCTGGAAACACCATATATTTT
>-|TRBV12-1|TRBJ1-1|-
CASRASDSGCGTEAFF
TGTGCCAGCAGGGCCTCAGACTCAGGGTGTGGGACTGAAGCTTTCTTT
>-|TRBV24-1|TRBJ2-7|-
CATSERGSYEQYF
TGTGCCACCAGTGAAAGGGGCTCCTACGAGCAGTACTTC
>-|TRBV5-1|TRBJ2-5|TRBD1
CASSFSVSGTGETQYF
TGCGCCAGCAGCTTCTCTGTTTCCGGGACAGGGGAGACCCAGTACTTC
>-|TRBV20-1|TRBJ1-1|-
CSASEAFF
TGCAGTGCTAGCGAGGCTTTCTTT
>-|TRBV9|TRBJ2-3|TRBD2
CASSAKRGAPTDTQYF
TGTGCCAGCAGCGCCAAGCGGGGGGCTCCCACAGATACGCAGTATTTT
>-|TRBV18|TRBJ1-2|TRBD1
CASSPRTGNYGYTF
TGTGCCAGCTCACCTAGGACAGGGAACTATGGCTACACCTTC
>-|TRBV4-2|TRBJ2-3|TRBD2
CASSQEVRGGAQYF
TGTGCCAGCAGCCAAGAGGTCCGCGGGGGTGCGCAGTATTTT
>-|TRBV6-6|TRBJ1-6|TRBD1
CASSSRDRADNSPLHF
TGTGCCAGCAGTTCGCGGGACAGGGCGGACAATTCACCCCTCCACTTT
>-|TRBV27|TRBJ2-7|-
CASSLIQGFEQYF
TGTGCCAGCAGTCTGATACAGGGTTTCGAGCAGTACTTC
>-|TRBV10-3|TRBJ2-1|-
CAISSNSGTTYNEQFF
TGTGCCATCAGTTCGAATTCCGGGACAACCTACAATGAGCAGTTCTTC
>-|TRBV11-3|TRBJ2-1|TRBD2
CASSPGTSTYNEQFF
TGTGCCAGCAGCCCCGGGACTAGCACATACAATGAGCAGTTCTTC
>few|TRBV7-6|TRBJ2-1|TRBD2
CASSRSAPRGGSNEQFF
TGTGCCAGCAGCCGTAGCGCGCCGCGGGGGGGCTCGAATGAGCAGTTCTTC
>-|TRBV5-6|TRBJ2-7|TRBD1
CASILQGYEQYF
TGTGCCAGCATTCTACAGGGGTACGAGCAGTACTTC
>-|TRBV6-5|TRBJ1-2|-
CASSYSAGGGSYTF
TGTGCCAGCAGTTACTCCGCCGGGGGGGGAAGCTACACCTTC
>-|TRBV7-8|TRBJ2-7|-
CASSLSPGTYEQYF
TGTGCCAGCAGCCTCAGCCCCGGGACCTACGAGCAGTACTTC
>-|TRBV6-5|TRBJ2-7|TRBD1
CASRTGTGPLEQYF
TGTGCCAGCAGAACCGGGACAGGGCCCCTCGAGCAGTACTTC
>-|TRBV2|TRBJ2-1|-
CASRDSIIHEQFF
TGTGCCAGCAGAGACAGTATCATCCATGAGCAGTTCTTC